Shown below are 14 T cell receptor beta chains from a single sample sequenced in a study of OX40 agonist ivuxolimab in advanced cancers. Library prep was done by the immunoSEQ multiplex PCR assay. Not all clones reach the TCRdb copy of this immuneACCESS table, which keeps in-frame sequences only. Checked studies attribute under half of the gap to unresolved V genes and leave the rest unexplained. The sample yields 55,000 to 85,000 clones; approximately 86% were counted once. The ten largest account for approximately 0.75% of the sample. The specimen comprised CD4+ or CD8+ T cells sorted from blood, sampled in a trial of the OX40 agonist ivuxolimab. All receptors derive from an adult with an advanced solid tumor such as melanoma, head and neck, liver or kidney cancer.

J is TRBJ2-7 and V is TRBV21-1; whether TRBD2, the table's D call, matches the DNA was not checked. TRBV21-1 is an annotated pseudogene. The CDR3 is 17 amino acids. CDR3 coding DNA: TGTGCCAGCAGCAAGAGTAGCGGGGGGCCAAGCTCCTACGAGCAGTACTTC. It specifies CASSKSSGGPSSYEQYF.

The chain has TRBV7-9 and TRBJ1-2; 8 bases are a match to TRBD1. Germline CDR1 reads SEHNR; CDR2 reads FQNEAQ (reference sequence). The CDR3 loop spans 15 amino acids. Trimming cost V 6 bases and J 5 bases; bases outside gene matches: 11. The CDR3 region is CASSPGGQATYGYTF. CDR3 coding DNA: TGTGCCAGCAGTCCGGGGGGACAGGCGACTTATGGCTACACCTTC.

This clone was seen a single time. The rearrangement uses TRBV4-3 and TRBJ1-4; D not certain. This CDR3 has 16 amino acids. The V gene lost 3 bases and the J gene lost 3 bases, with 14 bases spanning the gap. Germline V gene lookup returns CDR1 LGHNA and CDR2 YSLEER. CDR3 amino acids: CASSQEGGMANEKLFF. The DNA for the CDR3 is TGCGCCAGCAGCCAGGAAGGAGGGATGGCTAATGAAAAACTGTTTTTT.

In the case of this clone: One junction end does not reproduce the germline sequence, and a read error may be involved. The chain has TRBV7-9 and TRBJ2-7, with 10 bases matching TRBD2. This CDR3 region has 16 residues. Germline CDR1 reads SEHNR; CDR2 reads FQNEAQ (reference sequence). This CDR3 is CASSLASGTSATRPLF. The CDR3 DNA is TGTGCCAGCAGCTTGGCCTCCGGGACTAGCGCGACGAGGCCCCTCTTC. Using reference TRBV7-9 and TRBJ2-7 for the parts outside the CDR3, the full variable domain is DTGVSQNPRHKITKRGQNVTFRCDPISEHNRLYWYRQTLGQGPEFLTYFQNEAQLEKSRLLSDRFSAERPKGSFSTLEIQRTEQGDSAMYLCASSLASGTSATRPLFGPGTRLTVT.

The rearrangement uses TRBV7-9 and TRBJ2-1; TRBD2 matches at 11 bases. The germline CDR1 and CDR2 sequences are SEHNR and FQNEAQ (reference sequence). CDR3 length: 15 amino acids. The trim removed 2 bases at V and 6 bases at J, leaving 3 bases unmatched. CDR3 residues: CASSLLAGGGNEQFF. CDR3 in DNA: TGTGCCAGCAGCTTATTAGCGGGAGGGGGCAATGAGCAGTTCTTC.

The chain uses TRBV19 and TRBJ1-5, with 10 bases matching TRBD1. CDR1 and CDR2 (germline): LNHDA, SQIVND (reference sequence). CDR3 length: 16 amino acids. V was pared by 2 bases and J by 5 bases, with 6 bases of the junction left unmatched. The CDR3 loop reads CASSISLDRGYQPQHF. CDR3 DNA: TGTGCCAGTAGTATATCCTTGGACAGGGGGTATCAGCCCCAGCATTTT.

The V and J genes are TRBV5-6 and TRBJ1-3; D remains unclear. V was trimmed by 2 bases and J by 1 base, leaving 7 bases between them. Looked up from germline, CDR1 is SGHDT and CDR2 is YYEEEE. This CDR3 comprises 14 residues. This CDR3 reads CASSFGRSGNTIYF. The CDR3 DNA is TGTGCCAGCAGCTTCGGACGGTCTGGAAACACCATATATTTT.

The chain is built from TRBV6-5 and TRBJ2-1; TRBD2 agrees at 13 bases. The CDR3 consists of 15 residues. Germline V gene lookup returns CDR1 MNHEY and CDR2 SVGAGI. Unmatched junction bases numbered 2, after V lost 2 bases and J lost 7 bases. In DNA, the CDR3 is TGTGCCAGCAGTTACGAGGGACTAGCGGGGAATGAGCAGTTCTTC. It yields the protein CASSYEGLAGNEQFF.

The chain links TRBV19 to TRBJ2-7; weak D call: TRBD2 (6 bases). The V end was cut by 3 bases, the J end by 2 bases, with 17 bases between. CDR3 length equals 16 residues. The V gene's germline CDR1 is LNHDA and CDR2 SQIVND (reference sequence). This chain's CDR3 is CASSIWGSSDPYEQYF. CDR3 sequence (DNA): TGTGCCAGTAGTATTTGGGGGTCTAGCGATCCCTACGAGCAGTACTTC. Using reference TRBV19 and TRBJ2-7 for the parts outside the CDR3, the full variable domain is DGGITQSPKYLFRKEGQNVTLSCEQNLNHDAMYWYRQDPGQGLRLIYYSQIVNDFQKGDIAEGYSVSREKKESFPLTVTSAQKNPTAFYLCASSIWGSSDPYEQYFGPGTRLTVT.

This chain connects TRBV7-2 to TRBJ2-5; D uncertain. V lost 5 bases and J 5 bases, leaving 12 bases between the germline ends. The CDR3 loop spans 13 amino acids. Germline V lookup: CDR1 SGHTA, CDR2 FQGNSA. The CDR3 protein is CASSRNPGETQYF. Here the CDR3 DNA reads TGTGCCAGCAGCCGCAACCCCGGGGAGACCCAGTACTTC.

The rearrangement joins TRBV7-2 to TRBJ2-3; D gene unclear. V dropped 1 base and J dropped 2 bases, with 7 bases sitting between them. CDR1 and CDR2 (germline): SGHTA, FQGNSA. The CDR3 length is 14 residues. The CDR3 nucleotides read TGTGCCAGCAGCTTAGGCCCGACCACAGATACGCAGTATTTT. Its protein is CASSLGPTTDTQYF.

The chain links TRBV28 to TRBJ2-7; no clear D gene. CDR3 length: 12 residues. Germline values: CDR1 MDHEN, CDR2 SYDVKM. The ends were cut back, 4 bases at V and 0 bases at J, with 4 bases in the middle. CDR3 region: CASSSSSYEQYF. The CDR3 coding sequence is TGTGCCAGCAGTTCCAGCTCCTACGAGCAGTACTTC.

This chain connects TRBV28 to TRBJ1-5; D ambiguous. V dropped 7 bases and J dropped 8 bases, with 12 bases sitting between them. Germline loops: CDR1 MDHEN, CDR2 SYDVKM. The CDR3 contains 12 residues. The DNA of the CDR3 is TGTGCCAGCACAACCCATCTGAAGCCCCAGCATTTT. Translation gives CASTTHLKPQHF.

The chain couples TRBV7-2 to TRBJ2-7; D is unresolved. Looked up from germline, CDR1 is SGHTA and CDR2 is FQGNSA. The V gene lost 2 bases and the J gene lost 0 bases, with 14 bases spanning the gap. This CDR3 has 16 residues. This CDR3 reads CASSLTGGTSSYEQYF. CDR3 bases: TGTGCCAGCAGCTTAACTGGCGGCACGAGCTCCTACGAGCAGTACTTC.